Below are 18 T cell receptor beta chains sequenced from a single sample in a study of blood T cell repertoires in COVID-19. Sequenced by immunoSEQ multiplex PCR; TCRdb stores in-frame clones only, minus some. The sample holds 270,000 or so clones, roughly 86% seen once. Sequencing was done on a sample of peripheral blood. The receptors here all came from a woman in her twenties or thirties with COVID-19, enrolled during active disease.

The V gene is TRBV30, the J gene TRBJ1-3, with 9 bases identical to TRBD1. In germline, CDR1 is GTSNPN, CDR2 SVGIG (reference sequence). The CDR3 length is 15 residues. J was trimmed by 10 bases and V by 2 bases; bases with no gene match: 12. CDR3 sequence: CAWSPKGTGRFTIYF. As DNA, the CDR3 is TGTGCCTGGAGTCCTAAGGGGACAGGGAGATTTACCATATATTTT.

This chain links TRBV6-2 or TRBV6-3 with TRBJ1-2; weak D call: TRBD1 (5 bases). Germline-derived CDR1 and CDR2 are MNHEY and SVGEGT. V was cut by 5 bases and J by 4 bases, with 11 bases left in between. The CDR3 has 13 amino acids. The CDR3 region has the DNA TGTGCCAGCAGTACCTCAGGGTTCTATGGCTACACCTTC. This gives the protein CASSTSGFYGYTF.

The chain couples TRBV14 to TRBJ2-5; D is uncertain. The CDR3 loop spans 14 amino acids. CDR1 SGHDN and CDR2 FVKESK come from the germline V gene. V lost 9 bases, J lost 1 base, and 15 bases lay in between. The chain's CDR3 is CASSLRRRQETQYF. CDR3 in DNA: TGTGCCAGTAGTCTTCGGAGACGCCAAGAGACCCAGTACTTC.

The chain couples TRBV7-8 to TRBJ1-3; 8 bases match TRBD1. V shed 5 bases, J shed 3 bases, and the junction held 21 bases outside the gene matches. The CDR3 loop spans 20 amino acids. Germline values: CDR1 SGHVS, CDR2 FQNEAQ. The CDR3 DNA reads TGTGCCAGCAGCGCGCTCAAATTCGGACAGGGTAGTTGGTATGGAAACACCATATATTTT. As protein: CASSALKFGQGSWYGNTIYF. The full variable domain, with the rest looked up from reference TRBV7-8 and TRBJ1-3, is GAGVSQSPRYKVAKRGQDVALRCDPISGHVSLFWYQQALGQGPEFLTYFQNEAQLDKSGLPSDRFFAERPEGSVSTLKIQRTQQEDSAVYLCASSALKFGQGSWYGNTIYFGEGSWLTVV.

The chain joins TRBV6-4 to TRBJ1-1, with 7 positions matching TRBD1. From germline, CDR1 is MRHNA and CDR2 SNTAGT. This CDR3 comprises 14 residues. With V trimmed by 6 bases and J by 6 bases, 10 bases remained unmatched. CDR3 residues: CASSEQGVPSEAFF. The CDR3, as DNA: TGTGCCAGCAGCGAGCAGGGGGTTCCTTCTGAAGCTTTCTTT.

The rearrangement joins TRBV12-3 or TRBV12-4 to TRBJ1-2; D gene unclear. V was shortened by 2 bases and J by 4 bases, with 8 bases between the two germline ends. The CDR3 is 13 amino acids. The DNA for the CDR3 is TGTGCCAGCAGTTTACGACATTTCTATGGCTACACCTTC. As protein: CASSLRHFYGYTF.

This clone has a single count. The V gene is TRBV4-1, the J gene TRBJ2-4; 7 positions match TRBD2. Germline loops: CDR1 MGHRA, CDR2 YSYEKL. Trimming at V came to 0 bases and at J to 1 base, leaving 6 bases not matched to a gene. The CDR3 length is 17 residues. For the CDR3, the DNA is TGCGCCAGCAGCCAAGAGGCCAGCGGGGTGGCCAAAAACATTCAGTACTTC. Its protein is CASSQEASGVAKNIQYF.

The chain combines TRBV2 with TRBJ2-5, with D perhaps TRBD1 (8 bases). The CDR3 is made up of 14 amino acids. V lost 4 bases and J lost 5, with 14 bases in between. Germline V lookup: CDR1 SNHLY, CDR2 FYNNEI. CDR3 sequence reads: CASSGTGRGETQYF. CDR3 sequence (DNA): TGTGCCAGCAGTGGGACAGGGCGGGGGGAGACCCAGTACTTC.

This sequence joins TRBV4-1 and TRBJ2-7, with 10 nucleotides matching TRBD2. V lost 1 base, J lost 0 bases, and 3 bases stayed unmatched. Germline lookup yields CDR1 MGHRA and CDR2 YSYEKL. CDR3 size: 16 residues. CDR3 in DNA: TGCGCCAGCAGCCAAGCCCTAGCGGGGGCCTCCTACGAGCAGTACTTC. Its translation is CASSQALAGASYEQYF.

The chain uses TRBV7-6 and TRBJ2-7, with 8 bases aligning to TRBD1. Losses at the gene ends were 3 bases for V and 5 bases for J; bases not matched to a gene: 3. The CDR3 is made up of 13 amino acids. Germline assignment: CDR1 SGHVS and CDR2 FNYEAQ. CDR3 nucleotide sequence: TGTGCCAGCAGCTTCGGACAGGGCAACGAGCAGTACTTC. Encoded protein: CASSFGQGNEQYF.

The J gene is TRBJ2-3, the V gene TRBV4-1, with 7 bases matching TRBD1. The CDR3 has 13 amino acids. Trimming cost V 10 bases and J 1 base; bases outside gene matches: 5. Germline lookup yields CDR1 MGHRA and CDR2 YSYEKL. In DNA, the CDR3 is TGCGCCACCCGTCAGGGGGGCACAGATACGCAGTATTTT. It translates to CATRQGGTDTQYF.

The chain uses TRBV6-4 and TRBJ1-1; D uncertain. Per the germline V gene, CDR1 is MRHNA and CDR2 is SNTAGT. The CDR3 has 13 amino acids. The ends were cut back, 2 bases at V and 5 bases at J, with 9 bases in the middle. The CDR3 loop is CASSDTTGTEAFF. CDR3 in DNA: TGTGCCAGCAGTGACACCACGGGAACTGAAGCTTTCTTT.

V and J are TRBV7-2 and TRBJ2-3, with a possible D match to TRBD1 (7 bases). The CDR3 is 12 amino acids. The germline V and J ends were trimmed by 1 base and 10 bases, with 9 bases remaining between them. Germline CDR1 and CDR2: SGHTA and FQGNSA. The CDR3 region is CASSLVRGAQYF. The CDR3 DNA reads TGTGCCAGCAGCTTAGTCAGGGGGGCGCAGTATTTT.

J is TRBJ1-6 and V is TRBV6-6, with 7 bases identical to TRBD1. The trim removed 6 bases at V and 10 bases at J, leaving 9 bases unmatched. The CDR3 is 14 amino acids. Germline V gives CDR1 MNHNY, CDR2 SVGAGI (reference sequence). The CDR3 reads CASSRDRASSPLHF. The CDR3 DNA follows: TGTGCCAGCAGCCGCGACAGGGCAAGCTCACCCCTCCACTTT.

The V call is TRBV5-6, the J call TRBJ2-7; tentative D call: TRBD2 (6 bases). CDR3 length equals 13 residues. The V end was cut by 3 bases, the J end by 6 bases, with 13 bases between. CDR1 is SGHDT, CDR2 YYEEEE, per germline. CDR3 DNA sequence: TGTGCCAGCAGCTCCGGGACTCTCTCCGAGCAGTACTTC. Translated: CASSSGTLSEQYF.

The V call is TRBV9, the J call TRBJ2-2, with D unresolved. The CDR3 is 15 amino acids. V was shortened by 0 bases and J by 6 bases, with 12 bases between the two germline ends. Germline V lookup: CDR1 SGDLS, CDR2 YYNGEE. In DNA form, the CDR3 reads TGTGCCAGCAGCGTAGACCGAAGTGGAGCCGGGGAGCTGTTTTTT. Its protein is CASSVDRSGAGELFF.

The chain carries TRBV27 and TRBJ1-1, with D unclear. The CDR3 has 14 residues. V lost 6 bases and J lost 5, with 16 bases in between. In germline, CDR1 is MNHEY, CDR2 SMNVEV (reference sequence). In nucleotides, the CDR3 is TGTGCCAGCAGACTCGCGGGCGCGGGAACTGAAGCTTTCTTT. It is translated as CASRLAGAGTEAFF.

This chain connects TRBV14 to TRBJ2-1; maybe TRBD2 (5 bases). V gave up 1 base and J gave up 5 bases, with 12 bases separating them. This CDR3 region has 15 residues. Germline assignment: CDR1 SGHDN and CDR2 FVKESK. This chain's CDR3 is CASSQAQAGDNEQFF. CDR3 DNA sequence: TGTGCCAGCAGCCAAGCTCAGGCCGGGGACAATGAGCAGTTCTTC.